These 21 T cell receptor beta chains were all obtained from the same sample, sequenced in a study of T cells after yellow fever vaccination. MiXCR was run by TCRdb on the 5' RACE reads, yielding one entry per CDR3 protein. The sample contains some 390,000 distinct CDR3 sequences, over 15% of which appear only once. This specimen consisted of PBMCs, obtained before the yellow fever booster vaccination. Receptors were obtained from a man aged 18 to 29 who received the YFV17D yellow fever vaccine.

This clonotype was recorded a few times. V gene TRBV4-2 combines with J gene TRBJ2-3; 8 nucleotides match TRBD2. Looked up from germline, CDR1 is LGHNA and CDR2 is YNFKEQ. V lost 7 bases to trimming and J lost 2 bases; unmatched junction nucleotides: 11. The CDR3 has 16 residues. CDR3 coding DNA: TGTGCCAGCACCCACGGGGGGGCCGTTTCCACAGATACGCAGTATTTT. Amino acid sequence: CASTHGGAVSTDTQYF.

CDR3 coding DNA: TGTGCCAGCAGTTACTCTGGCGGGGGGGGTTTCTTCGAGCAGTACTTC. Its protein is CASSYSGGGGFFEQYF. This chain links TRBV6-6 with TRBJ2-7; TRBD2 matches at 9 bases. The CDR3 totals 16 residues. V lost 0 bases and J lost 6; bases outside the gene matches: 9. The V gene's germline CDR1 is MNHNY and CDR2 SVGAGI (reference sequence).

The CDR3 sequence is CASSSGRRYSPLHF. CDR3 bases: TGTGCCAGCAGTTCCGGCAGGCGGTACTCACCCCTCCACTTT. The chain has TRBV27 and TRBJ1-6; D gene unclear. The CDR3 length is 14 residues. Germline V gene data show CDR1 as MNHEY and CDR2 as SMNVEV (reference sequence). Trimming shortened V by 4 bases and J by 10 bases, and 14 bases separated the two germline ends.

This clonotype was observed a single time. The rearrangement links TRBV5-1 to TRBJ1-3; TRBD1 is a possible D gene (6 bases). The CDR3 runs to 15 residues. Germline V gives CDR1 SGHRS, CDR2 YFSETQ. V lost 4 bases and J 4 bases, leaving 15 bases between the germline ends. For the CDR3, the DNA is TGCGCCAGCAGCCCCCGGGCAGGGGCCGGAAACACCATATATTTT. Translation gives CASSPRAGAGNTIYF.

This rearrangement joins TRBV9 to TRBJ2-7, with D unresolved. From germline, CDR1 is SGDLS and CDR2 YYNGEE. Trimming took off 0 bases at V and 5 bases at J, with 9 bases between the two ends. The CDR3 runs 13 residues. DNA for the CDR3: TGTGCCAGCAGCGTAGTTGGAACCGACGAGCAGTACTTC. It codes for CASSVVGTDEQYF.

This clonotype has just a few counts. The genes are TRBV4-3 and TRBJ2-2, with TRBD2 identical over 7 bases. Germline CDR1 is LGHNA and CDR2 is YSLEER. The J segment lost 3 bases and the V segment lost 1 base, leaving 5 bases of the junction unmatched. The CDR3 is 16 residues long. CDR3 residues: CASSQVRGWYTGELFF. CDR3 coding DNA: TGCGCCAGCAGCCAAGTGCGGGGGTGGTACACCGGGGAGCTGTTTTTT.

This clonotype was observed a few times. This chain uses TRBV4-1 with TRBJ2-3; D might be TRBD1 (5 bases). This CDR3 region has 15 residues. The ends were cut back, 5 bases at V and 2 bases at J, with 14 bases in the middle. Looked up from germline, CDR1 is MGHRA and CDR2 is YSYEKL. CDR3: CASSKRGGDTDTQYF. The CDR3 DNA sequence: TGCGCCAGCAGCAAAAGGGGCGGCGACACAGATACGCAGTATTTT.

This clonotype has a handful of counts. As DNA, the CDR3 is TGCGCCAGCAGCCAAGAGGGCACAGATTATCAGCCCCAGCATTTT. Protein sequence: CASSQEGTDYQPQHF. The genes are TRBV4-1 and TRBJ1-5; D remains unclear. Per the germline V gene, CDR1 is MGHRA and CDR2 is YSYEKL. This CDR3 is built from 15 residues. Trimming stripped 0 bases from V and 5 bases from J, with 11 bases between.

The sample holds a few counts of this clonotype. The rearrangement links TRBV7-2 to TRBJ1-3, with D possibly TRBD1 on 5 matching bases. V was pared by 7 bases and J by 3 bases, with 13 bases between. This CDR3 has 14 residues. Germline V CDR1 and CDR2: SGHTA, FQGNSA. The CDR3 DNA follows: TGTGCCAGCACCCCTCAGGGTGGTGGAAACACCATATATTTT. This encodes CASTPQGGGNTIYF.

This clonotype appeared a few times. The CDR3 protein is CASTDNYGYTF. The CDR3 bases are TGTGCCAGCACAGACAACTATGGCTACACCTTC. The V gene is TRBV9, the J gene TRBJ1-2, with unresolved D. The CDR3 runs to 11 residues. V gave up 6 bases and J gave up 2 bases, with 5 bases separating them. CDR1 and CDR2 (germline): SGDLS, YYNGEE.

The chain is built from TRBV12-3 or TRBV12-4 and TRBJ1-5; D gene ambiguous. V lost 2 bases, J lost 5 bases, and 7 bases lay in between. The CDR3 is 13 residues long. The CDR3 DNA reads TGTGCCAGCAGTTTAATGCGGGATCAGCCCCAGCATTTT. It translates to CASSLMRDQPQHF.

This clonotype was seen a handful of times. The chain joins TRBV3-1 to TRBJ1-1; possibly TRBD1 for D (6 bases). The V end lost 4 bases, the J end lost 1 base, and 13 bases lay between the germline ends. This CDR3 contains 15 residues. Per the germline V gene, CDR1 is LGHDT and CDR2 is YNNKEL (reference sequence). The DNA of the CDR3 is TGTGCCAGCAGCCCTTCGACAGGACGGAACACTGAAGCTTTCTTT. It specifies CASSPSTGRNTEAFF.

The chain recombines TRBV13 with TRBJ2-5; D perhaps matches TRBD1 (6 bases). Trimming removed 2 bases from V and 5 bases from J, with 15 bases in between. The CDR3 length is 15 residues. Germline assignment: CDR1 PRHDT and CDR2 FYEKMQ (reference sequence). The CDR3 here is CASSLRQAFVETQYF. CDR3 coding DNA: TGTGCCAGCAGCTTAAGACAGGCCTTTGTCGAGACCCAGTACTTC.

This clonotype showed up just a few times. This chain uses TRBV28 with TRBJ2-4, with 7 bases identical to TRBD1. J was trimmed by 5 bases and V by 4 bases; bases with no gene match: 5. CDR3 length: 14 amino acids. Germline V gene lookup returns CDR1 MDHEN and CDR2 SYDVKM. The chain's CDR3 is CASSYPGTENIQYF. The CDR3 region has the DNA TGTGCCAGCAGTTACCCCGGGACAGAAAACATTCAGTACTTC.

This clonotype is categorized as hyperexpanded (1% or more). The chain couples TRBV5-6 to TRBJ1-1; weak D call: TRBD1 (5 bases). V lost 0 bases, J lost 6 bases, and 18 bases lay in between. The length of the CDR3 is 16 residues. CDR1 and CDR2 from the germline V gene are SGHDT and YYEEEE. CDR3 bases: TGTGCCAGCAGCTTGGAAGGGTACGGGACGCCGGCTGAAGCTTTCTTT. Residues: CASSLEGYGTPAEAFF.

This clonotype was counted between two and nine times. V gene TRBV5-1 combines with J gene TRBJ2-7, with D perhaps TRBD1 (6 bases). CDR3 length: 13 amino acids. V lost 4 bases and J 6 bases, leaving 14 bases between the germline ends. CDR1 is SGHRS and CDR2 is YFSETQ in the germline V gene. The DNA for the CDR3 is TGCGCCAGCAGCCTGGGACACGGAGGCGAGCAGTACGTC. This sequence encodes CASSLGHGGEQYV.

The chain recombines TRBV6-5 with TRBJ1-3; unclear D gene. The CDR3 is 14 residues long. Germline-derived CDR1 and CDR2 are MNHEY and SVGAGI. V dropped 6 bases and J dropped 0 bases, with 9 bases sitting between them. This CDR3 is CASRRGYSGNTIYF. Here the CDR3 DNA reads TGTGCCAGCAGGCGAGGTTACTCTGGAAACACCATATATTTT.

This clonotype showed up just a few times. The chain carries TRBV6-6 and TRBJ1-5; D gene unclear. The germline V and J ends were trimmed by 0 bases and 4 bases, with 7 bases remaining between them. This CDR3 contains 14 residues. The germline V gene encodes CDR1 MNHNY and CDR2 SVGAGI (reference sequence). CDR3 coding DNA: TGTGCCAGCAGTTACTCTGGTCAGAATCAGCCCCAGCATTTT. Protein: CASSYSGQNQPQHF.

The table lists this clonotype with a few counts. The chain uses TRBV12-3 or TRBV12-4 and TRBJ2-1; D unresolved. This CDR3 contains 11 residues. Deletions cut 2 bases from V and 9 bases from J, with 5 bases between. The DNA for the CDR3 is TGTGCCAGCAGTTTAAGGCTTGAGCAGTTCTTC. Its translation is CASSLRLEQFF.

The genes are TRBV27 and TRBJ2-1; tentatively, D is TRBD1 (6 bases). The CDR3 is 15 residues long. V was clipped by 8 bases and J by 6 bases, with 20 bases between them. Germline CDR1 MNHEY, CDR2 SMNVEV (reference sequence). The CDR3 spells CASLTLMGAPNEQFF. In DNA form, the CDR3 reads TGTGCCAGCCTTACTTTGATGGGGGCGCCCAATGAGCAGTTCTTC.

This clonotype has just a few counts. The rearrangement joins TRBV7-2 to TRBJ2-7; possibly TRBD1 or TRBD2 for D (5 bases each). This CDR3 has 13 amino acids. Trimming pared 5 bases from V and 7 bases from J, leaving 15 bases between. The germline V gene has CDR1 SGHTA and CDR2 FQGNSA. CDR3 region: CASSPGTTREQYV. CDR3 in DNA: TGTGCCAGCAGCCCCGGGACCACTCGGGAGCAGTACGTC.